This T cell receptor (beta chain) was documented in a study of identical twins. Findings of the study overall: The degree of excess twin sharing was weaker in beta out-of-frame sequences. One should note that invariant MAIT and iNKT cells could partly confound zero-insertion analyses.

This clonotype occurred a few times. Its specificity is unknown. A universal primer site arose from template switching, and cDNA bore unique molecular identifiers. MiXCR was run by TCRdb on the 5' RACE reads, yielding one entry per CDR3 protein. The table has some 320,000 distinct CDR3 sequences, roughly 12% seen once. This sample was also put to use in a study of yellow fever vaccine responses in identical twins.

This receptor was identified in a young woman in good health. Sequences were obtained from CD8+ T cells sorted from blood.

Here the CDR3 reads CASSYRLAGDVEGETQYF. CDR3 DNA sequence: TGTGCCAGCAGTTACCGTCTAGCGGGAGATGTCGAAGGGGAGACCCAGTACTTC. The chain recombines TRBV6-2 or TRBV6-3 with TRBJ2-5; 10 nucleotides line up with TRBD2. Per the germline V gene, CDR1 is MNHEY and CDR2 is SVGEGT. The CDR3 sequence is 18 residues long. The V and J ends lost 2 bases and 5 bases, in that order; junction bases with no gene match: 14.